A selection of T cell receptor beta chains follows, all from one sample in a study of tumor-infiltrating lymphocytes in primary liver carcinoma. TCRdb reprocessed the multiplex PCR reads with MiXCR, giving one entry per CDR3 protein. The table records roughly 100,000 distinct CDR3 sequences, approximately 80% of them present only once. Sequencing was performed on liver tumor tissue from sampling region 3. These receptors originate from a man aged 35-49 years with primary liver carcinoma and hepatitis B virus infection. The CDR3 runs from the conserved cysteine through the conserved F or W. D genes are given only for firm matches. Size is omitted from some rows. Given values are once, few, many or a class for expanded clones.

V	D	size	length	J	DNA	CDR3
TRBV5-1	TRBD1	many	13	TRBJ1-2	TGCGCCAGCAGCGACAGGGTGGACTATGGCTACACCTTC	CASSDRVDYGYTF
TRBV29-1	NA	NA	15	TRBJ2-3	TGCAGCCTTGGGGGTGGGGCCGGCACCACAGATACGCAGTATTTT	CSLGGGAGTTDTQYF
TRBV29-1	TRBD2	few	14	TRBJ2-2	TGCAGCGTTGCGACTAGCGCGAACATCGGGGAGCTATTTTTT	CSVATSANIGELFF
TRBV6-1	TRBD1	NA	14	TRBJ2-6	TGTGCCGGCAGAGACAGGGCTGGGGCCAACGTCCTGACTTTC	CAGRDRAGANVLTF
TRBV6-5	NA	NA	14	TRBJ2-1	TGTGTCACCAGTCAAGTAGGGGGGGTGATTGAGCAGTTCTTC	CVTSQVGGVIEQFF
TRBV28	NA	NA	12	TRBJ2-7	TGTGCCACCAGTTTATACCCCTACGAGCAGTACTTC	CATSLYPYEQYF
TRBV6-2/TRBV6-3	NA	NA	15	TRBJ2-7	TGTACCAGCAGTTATAAGCCTGGCGGCTCCTACGAGCAGTACTTC	CTSSYKPGGSYEQYF
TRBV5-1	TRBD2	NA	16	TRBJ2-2	TGTGCCAGCAGCGTACTAGCGGGAGGAGATACCGGGGAGCTGTTTTTT	CASSVLAGGDTGELFF
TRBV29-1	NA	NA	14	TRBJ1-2	TGCAGTGTCAAGTTTGGACAGTCGATCTGTGGCTACACTTTC	CSVKFGQSICGYTF
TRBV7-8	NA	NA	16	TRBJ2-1	TGCGCCAGCAGCTTAGTCTCGGGTAGCTCATTCGGTAAGCAGTTCTTC	CASSLVSGSSFGKQFF
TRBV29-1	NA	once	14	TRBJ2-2	TGCAGCGCCTATGGGACAGTGGGCCGCGGGGAACTGTTTTTT	CSAYGTVGRGELFF
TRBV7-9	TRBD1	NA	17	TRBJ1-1	TGTGCCAGCAGCGGCCGGACAGGAGTAAGTGGGAACACTGAAGCTTTCTTT	CASSGRTGVSGNTEAFF
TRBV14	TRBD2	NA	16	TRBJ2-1	TGTGCCAGCATCGCCGTAGCGGGATGGGTAAACAATGTGCAGTTCTTC	CASIAVAGWVNNVQFF